This T cell receptor beta chain was sequenced during a study of blood T cell repertoires in COVID-19 (TCRdb year 2020). In the study overall: Collaborator samples came from the United States, Italy and Spain and covered acute and convalescent phases of COVID-19. The prospective study material was composed of cDNA or gDNA derived from T cells, B-cell-depleted T cells, or PBMCs. Deeply sampled blood TCRbeta repertoires from subjects exposed to, actively infected with, or recovered from COVID-19 were included in the dataset. The repertoires were released in a freely available public database intended as a resource for research on the immune response to SARS-CoV-2. The samples were drawn from the first 160 participants of the ongoing ImmuneRACE study and from over 950 subjects provided by 6 global collaborators. A de-identified subject ID, COVID-19 status, age in years and sex were almost always included in the sample metadata. Where available, HLA class I and class II types were taken from metadata supplied by the sample provider and were not determined by assay-based typing.

This clone showed up just a few times. It lacks a known antigen. The sample holds no much larger clone one base away, and base qualities are not on file. Broad study findings and their caveats: The amount of clinical and demographic metadata varied by source and participant and was provided uncurated.

Whole blood was collected in K2EDTA tubes by collaborating institutions according to the institutions' own protocols. For TCRbeta analysis, collaborator samples were shipped as frozen whole blood, as isolated PBMCs, or as DNA extracted from either sample type. The immunoSEQ Assay, a bias-controlled multiplex PCR, was used to amplify TCRbeta CDR3 regions from genomic DNA. Per the source publication's procedure: Nucleated cell counts per sample were estimated from amplification of reference gene primers within the assay. Sequence reads were collapsed and filtered to measure the absolute abundance of every unique TCRbeta CDR3 rearrangement. For each sample, productive Simpson clonality was calculated as the square root of Simpson's diversity index across productive rearrangements. TCRdb took over this immuneACCESS table, retaining in-frame rearrangements with V and J assigned. Such tables are incomplete; in checked studies, under half of the missing clones stem from an unresolved V gene, and the remainder is unexplained. That table supplies the V and J calls and clone size; D and trimming were determined from the DNA. Across this sample there are approximately 400,000 clones, with over 65% seen only once. Approximately 1% of the sample belongs to the ten largest clones.

CDR1 and CDR2, per the germline V gene, are ENHRY and SYGVKD. V is trimmed back by 10 bases and J by 2 bases, and the junction contains 5 bases that no gene match accounts for. Inclusive of the bounding cysteine and phenylalanine, the CDR3 is 14 residues long. The entry retains the CDR3 DNA only, 42 bases that are in frame from base 1. Recombination joined TRBV10-3 with TRBJ1-6; 7 bases in between match TRBD1. The receptor comes from a human donor with acute or convalescent COVID-19. The donor label of this sample is uncertain. Sequenced sample: peripheral blood. The CDR3 is CATNRGAYNSPLHF. The nucleotides are TGTGCCACCAACAGGGGCGCCTATAATTCACCCCTCCACTTT.